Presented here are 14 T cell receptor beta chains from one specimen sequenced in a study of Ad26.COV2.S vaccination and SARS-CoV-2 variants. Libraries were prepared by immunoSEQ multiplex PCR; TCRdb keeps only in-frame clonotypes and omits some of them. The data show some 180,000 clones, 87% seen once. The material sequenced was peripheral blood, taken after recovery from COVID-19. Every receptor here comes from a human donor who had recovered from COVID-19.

The CDR3 nucleotides are TGTGCCAGCAGCTTACATCCGTACACAGATACGCAGTATTTT. Encoded protein: CASSLHPYTDTQYF. This chain connects TRBV5-4 to TRBJ2-3; D not certain. Trimming left V 2 bases short and J 2 bases short, with 9 bases between. From germline, CDR1 is SGHNT and CDR2 YYREEE (reference sequence). The CDR3 runs 14 residues.

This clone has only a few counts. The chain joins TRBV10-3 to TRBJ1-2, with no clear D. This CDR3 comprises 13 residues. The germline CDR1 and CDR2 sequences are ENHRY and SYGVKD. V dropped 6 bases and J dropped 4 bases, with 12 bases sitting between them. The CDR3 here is CAISDTKSYGYTF. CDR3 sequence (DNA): TGTGCCATCAGCGACACAAAGTCCTATGGCTACACCTTC.

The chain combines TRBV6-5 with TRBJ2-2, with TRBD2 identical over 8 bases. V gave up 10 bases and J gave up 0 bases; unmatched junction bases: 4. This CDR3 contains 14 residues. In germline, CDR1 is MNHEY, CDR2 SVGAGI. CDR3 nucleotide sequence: TGTGCCACAACGGGGGGGTCGAACACCGGGGAGCTGTTTTTT. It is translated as CATTGGSNTGELFF.

The CDR3 loop is CASSLANLKNIQYF. CDR3 nucleotides: TGTGCCAGCAGCTTAGCGAACTTAAAAAACATTCAGTACTTC. The V gene is TRBV7-2, the J gene TRBJ2-4; D gene ambiguous. The germline V and J ends were trimmed by 0 bases and 4 bases, with 7 bases remaining between them. The length of the CDR3 is 14 residues. Germline CDR1 reads SGHTA; CDR2 reads FQGNSA.

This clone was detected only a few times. This chain's CDR3 is CASSLSVRDEQYF. Written as DNA, the CDR3 is TGTGCCAGCAGCTTATCGGTGAGGGACGAGCAGTACTTC. This chain uses TRBV7-9 with TRBJ2-7; D possibly corresponds to TRBD2 (5 bases). The germline CDR1 and CDR2 sequences are SEHNR and FQNEAQ (reference sequence). The V and J ends lost 2 bases and 5 bases respectively, with 10 bases between them. This CDR3 region has 13 residues.

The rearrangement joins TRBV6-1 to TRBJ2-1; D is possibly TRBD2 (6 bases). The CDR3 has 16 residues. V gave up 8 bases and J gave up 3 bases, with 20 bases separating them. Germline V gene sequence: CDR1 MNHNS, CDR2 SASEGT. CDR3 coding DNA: TGTGCCAGCGGGGAAGAAGGCGCGGGAAACTACAATGAGCAGTTCTTC. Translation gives CASGEEGAGNYNEQFF.

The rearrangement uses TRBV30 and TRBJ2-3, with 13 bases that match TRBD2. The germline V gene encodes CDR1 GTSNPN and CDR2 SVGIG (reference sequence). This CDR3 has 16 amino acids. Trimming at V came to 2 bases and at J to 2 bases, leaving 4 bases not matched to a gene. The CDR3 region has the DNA TGTGCCTGGAGTTTGGGACTAGCGGGATTCACAGATACGCAGTATTTT. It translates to CAWSLGLAGFTDTQYF.

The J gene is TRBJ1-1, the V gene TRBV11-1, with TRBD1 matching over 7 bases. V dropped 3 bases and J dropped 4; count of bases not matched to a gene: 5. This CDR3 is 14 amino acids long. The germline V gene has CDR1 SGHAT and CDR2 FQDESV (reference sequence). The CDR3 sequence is CASSLTGLTTEAFF. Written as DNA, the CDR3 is TGTGCCAGCAGCTTGACAGGGCTCACCACTGAAGCTTTCTTT.

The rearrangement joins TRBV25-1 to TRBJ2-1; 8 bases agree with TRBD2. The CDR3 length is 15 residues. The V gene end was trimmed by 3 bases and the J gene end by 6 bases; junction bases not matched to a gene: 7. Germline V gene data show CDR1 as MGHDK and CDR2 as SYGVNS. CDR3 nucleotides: TGTGCCAGCAGTGACCTTAGCGGGATGGGCAATGAGCAGTTCTTC. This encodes CASSDLSGMGNEQFF.

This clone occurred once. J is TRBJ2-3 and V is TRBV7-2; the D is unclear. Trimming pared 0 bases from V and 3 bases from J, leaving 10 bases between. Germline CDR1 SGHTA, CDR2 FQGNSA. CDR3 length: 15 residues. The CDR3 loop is CASSLAVGKTDTQYF. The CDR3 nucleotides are TGTGCCAGCAGCTTAGCGGTGGGGAAAACAGATACGCAGTATTTT.

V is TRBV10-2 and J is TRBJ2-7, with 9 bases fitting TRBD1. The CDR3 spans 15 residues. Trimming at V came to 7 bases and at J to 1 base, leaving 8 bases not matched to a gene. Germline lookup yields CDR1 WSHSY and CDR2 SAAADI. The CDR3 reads CASITPGQGSYEQYF. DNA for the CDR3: TGCGCCAGCATTACACCGGGACAGGGTTCCTACGAGCAGTACTTC.

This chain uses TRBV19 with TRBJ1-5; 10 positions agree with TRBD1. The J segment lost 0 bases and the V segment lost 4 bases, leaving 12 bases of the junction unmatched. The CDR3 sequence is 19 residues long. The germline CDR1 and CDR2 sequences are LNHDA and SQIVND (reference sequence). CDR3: CASSRIGQGGHYSNQPQHF. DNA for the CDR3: TGTGCCAGTAGTAGAATTGGACAGGGGGGCCATTATAGCAATCAGCCCCAGCATTTT.

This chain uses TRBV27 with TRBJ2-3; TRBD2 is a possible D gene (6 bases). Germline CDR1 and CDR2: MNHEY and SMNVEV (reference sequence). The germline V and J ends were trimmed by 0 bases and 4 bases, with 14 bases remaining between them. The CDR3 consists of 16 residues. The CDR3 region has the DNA TGTGCCAGCAGTTTATCGATAGCGGAGTCCCCAGATACGCAGTATTTT. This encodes CASSLSIAESPDTQYF.

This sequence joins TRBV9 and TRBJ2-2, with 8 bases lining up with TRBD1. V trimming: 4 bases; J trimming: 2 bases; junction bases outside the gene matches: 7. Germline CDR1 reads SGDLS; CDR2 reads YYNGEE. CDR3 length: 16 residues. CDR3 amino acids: CASSTGTGLNTGELFF. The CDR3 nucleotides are TGTGCCAGCAGCACCGGGACAGGACTTAACACCGGGGAGCTGTTTTTT.